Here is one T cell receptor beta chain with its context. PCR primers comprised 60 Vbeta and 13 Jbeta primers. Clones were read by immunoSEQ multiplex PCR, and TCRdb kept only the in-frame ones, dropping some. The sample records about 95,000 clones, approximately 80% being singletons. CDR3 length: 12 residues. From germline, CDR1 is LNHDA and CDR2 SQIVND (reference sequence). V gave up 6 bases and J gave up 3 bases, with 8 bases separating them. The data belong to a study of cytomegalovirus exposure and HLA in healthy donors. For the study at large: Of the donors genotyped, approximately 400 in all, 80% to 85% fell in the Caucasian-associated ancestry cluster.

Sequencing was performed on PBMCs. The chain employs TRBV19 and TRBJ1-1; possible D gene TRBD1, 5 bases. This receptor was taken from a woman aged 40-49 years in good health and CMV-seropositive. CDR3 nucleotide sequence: TGTGCCAGTAGAAGGACACACACTGAAGCTTTCTTT. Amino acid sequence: CASRRTHTEAFF.